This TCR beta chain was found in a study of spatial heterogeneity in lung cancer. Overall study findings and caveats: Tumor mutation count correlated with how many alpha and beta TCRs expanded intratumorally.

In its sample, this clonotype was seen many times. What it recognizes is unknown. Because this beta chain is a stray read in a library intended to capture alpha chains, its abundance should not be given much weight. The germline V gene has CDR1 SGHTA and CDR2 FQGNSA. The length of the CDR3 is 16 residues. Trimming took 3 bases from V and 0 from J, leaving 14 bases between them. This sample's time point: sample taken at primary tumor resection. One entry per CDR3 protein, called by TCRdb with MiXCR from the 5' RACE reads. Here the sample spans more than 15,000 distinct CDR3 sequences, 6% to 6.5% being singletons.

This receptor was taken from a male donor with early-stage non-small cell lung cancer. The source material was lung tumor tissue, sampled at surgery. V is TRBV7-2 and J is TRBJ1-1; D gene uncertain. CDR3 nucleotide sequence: TGTGCCAGCAGCTTGGGCAGATTTACTATGAACACTGAAGCTTTCTTT. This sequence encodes CASSLGRFTMNTEAFF.